The next 21 T cell receptor beta chains were all read from a single sample in a study of blood T cell repertoires in COVID-19. Measured with immunoSEQ multiplex PCR; TCRdb has only the in-frame clones, and not every one. The sample records hundreds of thousands of clones, about 90% being singletons. Source material: peripheral blood. The receptors derive from a woman in her 50s with COVID-19, enrolled during active disease.

The chain recombines TRBV9 with TRBJ1-3, with a tentative D call TRBD1 (6 bases). The CDR3 loop spans 16 amino acids. With 2 bases removed from V and 0 bases from J, the gap between germline ends came to 12 bases. The V gene's germline CDR1 is SGDLS and CDR2 YYNGEE. CDR3 loop: CASSVGQLISGNTIYF. The CDR3 DNA reads TGTGCCAGCAGCGTGGGACAACTTATCTCTGGAAACACCATATATTTT.

The chain recombines TRBV6-2 or TRBV6-3 with TRBJ2-7; D might be TRBD2 (6 bases). The ends were cut back, 5 bases at V and 7 bases at J, with 18 bases in the middle. The germline V gene has CDR1 MNHEY and CDR2 SVGEGT. The CDR3 has 14 amino acids. The CDR3 DNA follows: TGTGCCAGCAGTCCCGGGACTTCAATAGGGGAGCAGTACTTC. This translates into CASSPGTSIGEQYF.

The chain carries TRBV18 and TRBJ1-1, with TRBD1 matching 8 bases. With 3 bases clipped from V and 3 bases from J, the junction kept 9 bases outside the gene matches. Germline V gene lookup returns CDR1 KGHSH and CDR2 LQKENI. The length of the CDR3 is 16 residues. This CDR3 reads CASSPQGADLDTEAFF. CDR3 DNA sequence: TGTGCCAGCTCACCTCAGGGGGCCGACCTGGACACTGAAGCTTTCTTT. The whole variable domain, remainder taken from reference TRBV18 and TRBJ1-1, is NAGVMQNPRHLVRRRGQEARLRCSPMKGHSHVYWYRQLPEEGLKFMVYLQKENIIDESGMPKERFSAEFPKEGPSILRIQQVVRGDSAAYFCASSPQGADLDTEAFFGQGTRLTVV.

The chain carries TRBV6-1 and TRBJ2-3, with 7 bases fitting TRBD2. The J segment lost 3 bases and the V segment lost 3 bases, leaving 6 bases of the junction unmatched. Germline CDR1 MNHNS, CDR2 SASEGT. CDR3 size: 15 residues. CDR3 amino acids: CASSEWEGLTDTQYF. The CDR3 region has the DNA TGTGCCAGCAGTGAGTGGGAGGGGTTAACAGATACGCAGTATTTT.

This clone was detected once. This chain joins TRBV24-1 and TRBJ2-1, with 10 bases that match TRBD2. Losses at the gene ends were 7 bases for V and 6 bases for J; bases not matched to a gene: 20. Germline V gene data show CDR1 as KGHDR and CDR2 as SFDVKD. The CDR3 runs 19 residues. This CDR3 reads CATSGGRSGPLAGVNEQFF. CDR3 DNA sequence: TGTGCCACCAGCGGGGGCCGTTCGGGTCCTCTAGCGGGAGTCAATGAGCAGTTCTTC.

The V and J genes are TRBV19 and TRBJ1-5; the match to TRBD1 covers 8 bases. CDR1 is LNHDA and CDR2 is SQIVND in the germline V gene (reference sequence). The V segment lost 4 bases and the J segment 1 base; nucleotides outside the gene matches: 9. This CDR3 contains 17 residues. CDR3 residues: CASSKIGQGSSNQPQHF. Written as DNA, the CDR3 is TGTGCCAGTAGTAAAATCGGACAGGGAAGCAGCAATCAGCCCCAGCATTTT.

V gene TRBV5-4 combines with J gene TRBJ2-3; TRBD2 matches 13 bases. Germline-derived CDR1 and CDR2 are SGHNT and YYREEE (reference sequence). Trimming removed 0 bases from V and 7 bases from J; junction bases left unmatched: 5. The CDR3 is made up of 16 amino acids. The CDR3 protein is CASSLGTSGRGYTQYF. The CDR3 DNA reads as TGTGCCAGCAGCTTGGGGACTAGCGGGAGAGGGTATACGCAGTATTTT. Filled out from reference TRBV5-4 and TRBJ2-3, the complete variable domain reads ETGVTQSPTHLIKTRGQQVTLRCSSQSGHNTVSWYQQALGQGPQFIFQYYREEENGRGNFPPRFSGLQFPNYSSELNVNALELDDSALYLCASSLGTSGRGYTQYFGPGTRLTVL.

The chain uses TRBV18 and TRBJ2-1; 11 nucleotides align to TRBD2. Germline V gives CDR1 KGHSH, CDR2 LQKENI. Losses at the gene ends were 3 bases for V and 10 bases for J; bases not matched to a gene: 5. The CDR3 length is 14 residues. The CDR3 here is CASSPGLAVGEQFF. The CDR3 DNA follows: TGTGCCAGCTCACCGGGACTAGCGGTGGGGGAGCAGTTCTTC.

The CDR3 protein is CASSPIAGTYNEQFF. CDR3 coding DNA: TGTGCCAGCAGTCCCATAGCGGGAACCTACAATGAGCAGTTCTTC. V gene TRBV27 combines with J gene TRBJ2-1, with TRBD2 identical over 8 bases. With 5 bases clipped from V and 2 bases from J, the junction kept 5 bases outside the gene matches. In germline, CDR1 is MNHEY, CDR2 SMNVEV (reference sequence). The CDR3 totals 15 residues.

The genes are TRBV6-2 or TRBV6-3 and TRBJ2-5, with TRBD1 identical over 7 bases. The junction had 6 bases not matched to a gene; V was cut back by 2 bases and J by 3 bases. Per germline, CDR1 MNHEY and CDR2 SVGEGT. The CDR3 sequence is 15 residues long. CDR3 in DNA: TGTGCCAGCAGTTACCTGGGACAGATAGAAGAGACCCAGTACTTC. Translating it yields CASSYLGQIEETQYF.

The CDR3 bases are TGTGCCAGCAGCTTAGGCAAGGGGCAGAGGGGCTACACCTTC. Translation: CASSLGKGQRGYTF. V gene TRBV13 combines with J gene TRBJ1-2; weak D call: TRBD1 (5 bases). The CDR3 sequence is 14 residues long. The V gene lost 0 bases and the J gene lost 8 bases, with 13 bases spanning the gap. CDR1 and CDR2 from the germline V gene are PRHDT and FYEKMQ (reference sequence).

The chain is built from TRBV14 and TRBJ2-1, with 12 bases aligning to TRBD2. The germline gives CDR1 SGHDN, CDR2 FVKESK. V trimming: 4 bases; J trimming: 6 bases; junction bases outside the gene matches: 10. The CDR3 runs to 17 residues. The DNA for the CDR3 is TGTGCCAGCAGCCCGCTCGGGCTAGCGGGAGGGGGCAATGAGCAGTTCTTC. Amino acids: CASSPLGLAGGGNEQFF.

The V gene is TRBV18, the J gene TRBJ2-7; TRBD2 matches 8 bases. There are 15 residues in the CDR3. The ends lost 2 bases at V and 9 bases at J; junction bases unmatched: 12. CDR1 KGHSH and CDR2 LQKENI come from the germline V gene. The CDR3 spells CASSPRERESFGQYF. CDR3 in DNA: TGTGCCAGCTCACCAAGGGAGCGGGAGTCGTTCGGGCAGTACTTC.

The rearrangement uses TRBV18 and TRBJ2-7; D uncertain. Germline V gene sequence: CDR1 KGHSH, CDR2 LQKENI. This CDR3 contains 12 residues. Trimming took 4 bases from V and 4 from J, leaving 8 bases between them. The CDR3: CASSQTEYEQYF. CDR3 DNA sequence: TGTGCCAGCTCACAAACAGAATACGAGCAGTACTTC.

The chain has TRBV12-5 and TRBJ2-1; 8 bases fit TRBD1. J was trimmed by 4 bases and V by 6 bases; bases with no gene match: 8. The V gene's germline CDR1 is LGHNT and CDR2 FRNRAP. The length of the CDR3 is 15 residues. CDR3 coding DNA: TGTGCTAGTGGGGCCGACAGGGGCGTATACAATGAGCAGTTCTTC. Translated, it gives CASGADRGVYNEQFF.

V and J are TRBV5-1 and TRBJ2-5, with D uncertain. Deletions cut 0 bases from V and 5 bases from J, with 8 bases between. This CDR3 is 13 amino acids long. CDR1 SGHRS and CDR2 YFSETQ come from the germline V gene. The CDR3 loop is CASSLVDLETQYF. CDR3 in DNA: TGCGCCAGCAGCTTGGTAGATTTGGAGACCCAGTACTTC.

The rearrangement joins TRBV5-1 to TRBJ1-3; no reliable D call. The length of the CDR3 is 15 residues. V was cut by 4 bases and J by 0 bases, with 11 bases left in between. The germline V gene has CDR1 SGHRS and CDR2 YFSETQ. The CDR3 region has the DNA TGCGCCAGCAGCCCCGGGGAGACCTCTGGAAACACCATATATTTT. Protein product: CASSPGETSGNTIYF.

This clone appeared many times. The chain links TRBV6-6 to TRBJ2-7, with TRBD1 identical over 9 bases. The CDR3 is 15 amino acids. The trim removed 5 bases at V and 0 bases at J, leaving 5 bases unmatched. Germline loops: CDR1 MNHNY, CDR2 SVGAGI (reference sequence). CDR3 DNA: TGTGCCAGCAGTGGCTCGGGACAGGGCTCCTACGAGCAGTACTTC. This codes for CASSGSGQGSYEQYF.

Turning to this clone: A junction end diverges from the germline sequence, so it may reflect a read error. Within the sample, other DNA sequences also encode this same CDR3. The chain carries TRBV30 and TRBJ2-1, with 8 bases matching TRBD2. The germline CDR1 and CDR2 sequences are GTSNPN and SVGIG (reference sequence). CDR3 length equals 13 residues. The DNA of the CDR3 is TGTGCCCGGAGCGGGAGTACCTACAATGAGCAGTTCTTC. Translation gives CARSGSTYNEQFF.

The chain uses TRBV28 and TRBJ1-5, with D possibly TRBD1 on 5 matching bases. CDR1 is MDHEN, CDR2 SYDVKM, per germline. This CDR3 spans 16 amino acids. Trimming cost V 3 bases and J 3 bases, with 15 bases left between them. CDR3 nucleotide sequence: TGTGCCAGCAGTTTCCCCGTGGCAGGGAACAATCAGCCCCAGCATTTT. Amino acid sequence: CASSFPVAGNNQPQHF.

V gene TRBV13 combines with J gene TRBJ1-4, with 9 positions matching TRBD1. The J segment lost 8 bases and the V segment lost 4 bases, leaving 8 bases of the junction unmatched. Germline assignment: CDR1 PRHDT and CDR2 FYEKMQ (reference sequence). This CDR3 has 15 residues. CDR3 sequence (DNA): TGTGCCAGCAGCTCCCGGGGACAGGGACTAGAAAAACTGTTTTTT. Translation gives CASSSRGQGLEKLFF.